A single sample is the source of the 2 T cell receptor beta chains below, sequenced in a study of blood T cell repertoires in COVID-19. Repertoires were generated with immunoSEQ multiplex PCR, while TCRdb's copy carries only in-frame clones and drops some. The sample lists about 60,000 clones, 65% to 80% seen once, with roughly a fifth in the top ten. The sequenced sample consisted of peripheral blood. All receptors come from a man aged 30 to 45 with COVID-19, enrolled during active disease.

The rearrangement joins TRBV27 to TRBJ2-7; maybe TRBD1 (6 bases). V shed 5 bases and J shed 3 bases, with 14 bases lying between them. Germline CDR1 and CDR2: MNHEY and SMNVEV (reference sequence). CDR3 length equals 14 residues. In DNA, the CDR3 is TGTGCCAGCAGTCCCCGGGACACCAGCTACGAGCAGTACTTC. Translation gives CASSPRDTSYEQYF.

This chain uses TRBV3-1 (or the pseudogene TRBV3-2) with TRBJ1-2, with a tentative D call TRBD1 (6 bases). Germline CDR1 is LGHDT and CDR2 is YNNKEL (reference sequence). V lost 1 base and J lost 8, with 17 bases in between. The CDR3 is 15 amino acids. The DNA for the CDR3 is TGTGCCAGCAGCCAAGGGGCCCAGGGGAATTGGGGCTACACCTTC. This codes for CASSQGAQGNWGYTF.